These 27 T cell receptor beta chains came from one sample sequenced in a study of prognosis after radiotherapy for stage I lung cancer. Genomic DNA provided the template from which TCR beta CDR3 was amplified by two-round multiplex PCR. Specific primers for each TRBV and TRBJ gene were what first-round PCR used. TCRdb re-analysed the multiplex PCR reads in MiXCR, keeping a single row per CDR3 protein. The sample contains over 15,000 distinct CDR3 sequences, around 31% of which appear only once. Specimen: PBMCs, collected before or after stereotactic body radiation therapy (not recorded which). The receptors here all came from a donor at least 50 years old with non-small cell lung cancer.

As regards this clonotype: This sequence is one base from a far larger clone and is likely a read error. The CDR3 nucleotides are TGTGCCAGCAGAATAACAGGGGTGGAGACCCAGTCCTTC. This sequence encodes CASRITGVETQSF. The J gene is TRBJ2-5, the V gene TRBV6-8, with TRBD1 identical over 7 bases. Germline lookup yields CDR1 MNHGY and CDR2 SAAAGT. The CDR3 loop spans 13 amino acids.

This clonotype has at least ten counts. The chain links TRBV20-1 to TRBJ2-7; maybe TRBD2 (5 bases). V was clipped by 4 bases and J by 2 bases, with 9 bases between them. The CDR3 is made up of 12 amino acids. Germline V lookup: CDR1 DFQATT, CDR2 SNEGSKA (reference sequence). CDR3 region: CSAKSGPYEQYF. CDR3 bases: TGCAGTGCTAAGAGCGGACCCTACGAGCAGTACTTC.

The table lists this clonotype with many counts. The CDR3 here is CASSQDLYRANTEAFF. In nucleotides, the CDR3 is TGCGCCAGCAGCCAAGATCTTTACAGAGCGAACACTGAAGCTTTCTTT. This sequence joins TRBV4-1 and TRBJ1-1; D is unclear. The CDR3 length is 16 residues. Germline CDR1 MGHRA, CDR2 YSYEKL. Trimming took 0 bases from V and 1 from J, leaving 12 bases between them.

This clonotype was counted ten times or more. The CDR3 DNA reads as TGTGCTAGTGGTTCCAGCCCGCCCAGCGAGCAGTACTTC. As protein: CASGSSPPSEQYF. The rearrangement links TRBV12-5 to TRBJ2-7; D is undetermined. Germline values: CDR1 LGHNT, CDR2 FRNRAP. The CDR3 sequence is 13 residues long. With 4 bases removed from V and 6 bases from J, the gap between germline ends came to 13 bases.

Note on this clonotype: A read error is likely, as this CDR3 ends without the conserved phenylalanine or tryptophan. V is TRBV4-2 and J is TRBJ1-2; D may be TRBD1 (5 bases). The CDR3 contains 14 residues. The germline CDR1 and CDR2 sequences are LGHNA and YNFKEQ. Deletions cut 0 bases from V and 6 bases from J, with 11 bases between. The CDR3 DNA is TGTGCCAGCAGCCAAGAGAGGGCAGGGCATGGCTACACCATC. Amino acids: CASSQERAGHGYTI.

This clonotype was detected a few times. Just one base apart from a much larger clone, this may be a read error. This chain joins TRBV6-1 and TRBJ2-1, with 7 bases aligning to TRBD1. CDR1 MNHNS and CDR2 SASEGT come from the germline V gene. The CDR3 is 14 residues long. CDR3 sequence reads: CASGSRDSYNEQLF. CDR3 DNA sequence: TGTGCCAGCGGAAGTCGGGACAGCTACAATGAGCAGCTCTTC.

This clonotype was picked up many times. The chain combines TRBV13 with TRBJ2-3; 8 nucleotides match TRBD1. The CDR3 spans 17 residues. V trimming: 4 bases; J trimming: 5 bases; junction bases outside the gene matches: 14. Germline-derived CDR1 and CDR2 are PRHDT and FYEKMQ (reference sequence). CDR3 in amino acids: CASSSSGTGSLGDTQYF. The CDR3 region has the DNA TGTGCCAGCAGCTCTTCCGGGACAGGCTCGCTCGGAGATACGCAGTATTTT.

This clonotype occurred many times. The V call is TRBV12-3 or TRBV12-4, the J call TRBJ1-5; maybe TRBD1 (5 bases). The CDR3 length is 14 residues. Trimming removed 7 bases from V and 4 bases from J, with 14 bases in between. The CDR3 here is CASKPTGPNQPQHF. In DNA, the CDR3 is TGTGCCAGCAAACCTACAGGCCCAAATCAGCCCCAGCATTTT.

On this clonotype: This likely came from a read error, as a far larger clone is one base away. The chain recombines TRBV6-8 with TRBJ2-3, with D hard to call. Looked up from germline, CDR1 is MNHGY and CDR2 is SAAAGT. The CDR3 totals 15 residues. The CDR3 DNA follows: TGTGCCAGCAGCCACCCAACTGACTCGCTGGATACGGAGTATTTT. Protein product: CASSHPTDSLDTEYF.

Many counts were recorded for this clonotype. The rearrangement uses TRBV5-1 and TRBJ1-1; D remains unclear. V dropped 0 bases and J dropped 0 bases, with 3 bases sitting between them. This CDR3 has 13 amino acids. Germline V gene data show CDR1 as SGHRS and CDR2 as YFSETQ. CDR3 sequence (DNA): TGCGCCAGCAGCTTGGAAGTGAACACTGAAGCTTTCTTT. It specifies CASSLEVNTEAFF. Based on the CDR3 plus reference TRBV5-1 and TRBJ1-1, the full variable domain is KAGVTQTPRYLIKTRGQQVTLSCSPISGHRSVSWYQQTPGQGLQFLFEYFSETQRNKGNFPGRFSGRQFSNSRSEMNVSTLELGDSALYLCASSLEVNTEAFFGQGTRLTVV.

The chain recombines TRBV7-2 with TRBJ1-2; possible D gene TRBD1, 6 bases. CDR1 is SGHTA and CDR2 is FQGNSA in the germline V gene. This CDR3 comprises 12 residues. The V end was cut by 6 bases, the J end by 6 bases, with 11 bases between. Written as DNA, the CDR3 is TGTGCCAGCAGGACAGGTCCGAATGGCTACACCTTC. As protein: CASRTGPNGYTF.

Many counts were recorded for this clonotype. The chain has TRBV6-5 and TRBJ1-1; the match to TRBD1 covers 7 bases. V lost 4 bases and J lost 4; bases outside the gene matches: 3. Looked up from germline, CDR1 is MNHEY and CDR2 is SVGAGI. The length of the CDR3 is 13 residues. CDR3 nucleotide sequence: TGTGCCAGCAGTTTTTGGGACAGCACTGAAGCTTTCTTT. Residues: CASSFWDSTEAFF.

This clonotype was seen at least ten times. A single base separates this from a much larger clone, so it may be a read error. The genes are TRBV12-5 and TRBJ2-2; tentatively, D is TRBD2 (5 bases). Germline V gene sequence: CDR1 LGHNT, CDR2 FRNRAP. The CDR3 covers 14 residues. The ends were cut back, 6 bases at V and 7 bases at J, with 15 bases in the middle. The CDR3 DNA sequence: TGTGCTAGTGGACCCAGCGGCCTCGGCGGGGAGCTGTTTTTT. Encoded protein: CASGPSGLGGELFF.

Regarding this clonotype: Since a much larger clone is just one base distant, this may be a read error. The chain uses TRBV12-3 or TRBV12-4 and TRBJ1-1; D remains unclear. CDR3 length: 16 amino acids. CDR3 DNA: TGTGCCAGCAGTCCCGGCCACGATTCACCAGGAACTGAAACTTTCTTT. This gives the protein CASSPGHDSPGTETFF.

By share of the sample, this clonotype is medium-sized (0.01 to 0.1%). The CDR3 DNA follows: TGTGCCAGCAGCTTAGAACCGACAGGGTCCTATGGCTACACCTTC. Amino acids: CASSLEPTGSYGYTF. J is TRBJ1-2 and V is TRBV11-2, with 7 bases lining up with TRBD1. The junction had 5 bases not matched to a gene; V was cut back by 0 bases and J by 4 bases. The CDR3 loop spans 15 amino acids. Germline V gene data show CDR1 as SGHAT and CDR2 as FQNNGV. The complete variable domain, with remaining parts taken from reference TRBV11-2 and TRBJ1-2, reads EAGVAQSPRYKIIEKRQSVAFWCNPISGHATLYWYQQILGQGPKLLIQFQNNGVVDDSQLPKDRFSAERLKGVDSTLKIQPAKLEDSAVYLCASSLEPTGSYGYTFGSGTRLTVV.

This clonotype was observed at least ten times. The chain carries TRBV27 and TRBJ2-3; the D is unclear. This CDR3 spans 12 amino acids. V lost 2 bases to trimming and J lost 6 bases, with 6 bases between them. Germline V gives CDR1 MNHEY, CDR2 SMNVEV (reference sequence). The CDR3 reads CASSLTRDTQYF. DNA of the CDR3: TGTGCCAGCAGTTTAACACGGGATACGCAGTATTTT.

There are many counts of this clonotype. The V call is TRBV5-1, the J call TRBJ2-2; 11 bases are a match to TRBD1. The CDR3 sequence is 16 residues long. After removal of 4 bases from V and 4 bases from J, the junction contained 6 bases not matched to a gene. Per germline, CDR1 SGHRS and CDR2 YFSETQ. DNA of the CDR3: TGCGCCAGCAGCGTTACCGGGACAGGGGGCACCGGGGAGCTGTTTTTT. Amino acid sequence: CASSVTGTGGTGELFF. Looking up the rest from reference TRBV5-1 and TRBJ2-2 gives the full variable domain: KAGVTQTPRYLIKTRGQQVTLSCSPISGHRSVSWYQQTPGQGLQFLFEYFSETQRNKGNFPGRFSGRQFSNSRSEMNVSTLELGDSALYLCASSVTGTGGTGELFFGEGSRLTVL.

This clonotype appeared once. The V call is TRBV20-1, the J call TRBJ2-7; 12 nucleotides line up with TRBD2. The germline gives CDR1 DFQATT, CDR2 SNEGSKA (reference sequence). This CDR3 has 15 amino acids. Losses at the gene ends were 5 bases for V and 6 bases for J; bases not matched to a gene: 11. In DNA form, the CDR3 reads TGCAGTGCTCACTCCCTAGCGGGAGGGGAGGGCGAGCAGTACTTC. As protein: CSAHSLAGGEGEQYF.

There are a few counts of this clonotype. It may be a read error: a sequence one base away is much more abundant. The chain couples TRBV13 to TRBJ2-7; tentatively, D is TRBD1 (6 bases). This CDR3 is 17 amino acids long. V lost 0 bases and J lost 0, with 15 bases in between. Germline CDR1 PRHDT, CDR2 FYEKMQ (reference sequence). CDR3 residues: CASSLGGFGQSSYEQYF. Here the CDR3 DNA reads TGTGCCAGCAGCTTAGGAGGTTTTGGACAGTCCTCCTACGAGCAGTACTTC.

CDR3 DNA sequence: TGTGCCAGCAGCCCCCCGCTGGCGGGAGACAATGAGCAGTTCTTC. Encoded protein: CASSPPLAGDNEQFF. J is TRBJ2-1 and V is TRBV11-2; 7 nucleotides line up with TRBD2. The V gene's germline CDR1 is SGHAT and CDR2 FQNNGV. V shed 5 bases and J 5 bases; nucleotides not matched to a gene: 9. CDR3 length equals 15 residues.

Details on this clonotype: A far larger clone differs by one base, so this is likely a read error. V gene TRBV20-1 combines with J gene TRBJ2-5; maybe TRBD1 (5 bases). The DNA end favors TRBJ2-1, so the J call may be wrong. Per germline, CDR1 DFQATT and CDR2 SNEGSKA (reference sequence). The CDR3 contains 12 residues. DNA of the CDR3: TGCAGTGCTCGACCGACCAGGGATGAGCAGTTCTTC. Amino acid sequence: CSARPTRDEQFF.

This clonotype was found many times. The gene calls are TRBV5-1 and TRBJ1-4; a possible D gene is TRBD1 (5 bases). The germline V and J ends were trimmed by 4 bases and 5 bases, with 18 bases remaining between them. CDR3 size: 16 residues. Germline assignment: CDR1 SGHRS and CDR2 YFSETQ. In nucleotides, the CDR3 is TGCGCCAGCAGCCCTAACCCAGCGACAGAGAATGAAAAACTGTTTTTT. It yields the protein CASSPNPATENEKLFF. Combining the CDR3 with reference TRBV5-1 and TRBJ1-4 gives the whole variable domain KAGVTQTPRYLIKTRGQQVTLSCSPISGHRSVSWYQQTPGQGLQFLFEYFSETQRNKGNFPGRFSGRQFSNSRSEMNVSTLELGDSALYLCASSPNPATENEKLFFGSGTQLSVL.

This clonotype is categorized as medium-sized. The J gene is TRBJ1-2, the V gene TRBV27; D perhaps matches TRBD1 (5 bases). The CDR3 runs 14 residues. Germline CDR1 and CDR2: MNHEY and SMNVEV (reference sequence). With 2 bases removed from V and 8 bases from J, the gap between germline ends came to 15 bases. The CDR3 reads CASSLGQGRRGYTF. CDR3 DNA sequence: TGTGCCAGCAGTTTAGGGCAGGGAAGGCGCGGCTACACCTTC.

This clonotype was seen repeatedly, ten times or more. DNA for the CDR3: TGCGCCAGCAGCCAAGATCTAGGGGTGGGTGCAACTAATGAAAAACTGTTTTTT. Encoded protein: CASSQDLGVGATNEKLFF. The J gene is TRBJ1-4, the V gene TRBV4-3; possible D gene TRBD1, 5 bases. The CDR3 is made up of 18 amino acids. Per the germline V gene, CDR1 is LGHNA and CDR2 is YSLEER. Trimming took 0 bases from V and 0 from J, leaving 14 bases between them.

The chain joins TRBV28 to TRBJ2-5, with D tentatively TRBD1 or TRBD2 (6 bases each). Germline V gives CDR1 MDHEN, CDR2 SYDVKM. Trimming took 4 bases from V and 5 from J, leaving 14 bases between them. The CDR3 has 14 residues. CDR3 bases: TGTGCCAGCAGTTCGGGGGCCGTTGGGGAGACCCAGTACTTC. Amino acid sequence: CASSSGAVGETQYF.

The chain combines TRBV27 with TRBJ2-1; the match to TRBD2 covers 7 bases. Germline values: CDR1 MNHEY, CDR2 SMNVEV (reference sequence). CDR3 length: 16 amino acids. With 7 bases clipped from V and 0 bases from J, the junction kept 9 bases outside the gene matches. The CDR3 loop is CASIPTSASSYNEQFF. The CDR3 DNA reads as TGTGCCAGCATACCCACTAGCGCGAGCTCCTACAATGAGCAGTTCTTC.

On this clonotype itself: Since a much larger clone is just one base distant, this may be a read error. The chain couples TRBV19 to TRBJ1-5; no clear D gene. From germline, CDR1 is LNHDA and CDR2 SQIVND (reference sequence). The CDR3 loop spans 15 amino acids. This chain's CDR3 is CVSKVSPTSNQPQHF. Here the CDR3 DNA reads TGTGTCAGTAAGGTCAGCCCGACCTCGAATCAGCCCCAGCATTTT.